The rows below give T cell receptor beta chains drawn from one sample of a study of T cell clones after liver transplantation. TCRdb keeps only in-frame clones here, not all; method: immunoSEQ multiplex PCR. The table has about 80,000 clones, around four fifths seen once. Sequencing was performed on CD4+ T cells from blood, taken approximately 3.5 years after liver transplant. Receptor source: a human patient who received a liver transplant. Some of the T cells may derive from the graft donor. CDR3s include the opening cysteine and the closing phenylalanine or tryptophan.

j_call | v_call | cdr3_aa
TRBJ1-2 | TRBV28 | CASTPAGTAAYGYTF
TRBJ1-1 | TRBV9 | CASSVQGGTEAFF
TRBJ2-1 | TRBV10-3 | CAISESLGNSYNEQFF
TRBJ2-1 | TRBV6-5 | CASRKAGRGGEQFF
TRBJ1-2 | TRBV15 | CATSRAGAGSYGYTF
TRBJ1-2 | TRBV5-1 | CASSKGQGSYGYTF
TRBJ2-6 | TRBV30 | CAWSGKGTGANVLTF
TRBJ1-3 | TRBV5-1 | CASSSLDRFSGNTIYF
TRBJ2-1 | TRBV25-1 | CASRKRDYVYEQFF
TRBJ2-1 | TRBV6-6 | CASRGIYPDRNEQFF
TRBJ2-5 | TRBV7-9 | CASSFNSGRGETQYF
TRBJ2-1 | TRBV19 | CASTSGQGQFF
TRBJ2-4 | TRBV5-6 | CASTKRNSGRGKNIQYF
TRBJ2-1 | TRBV18 | CASSPPQGEQFF
TRBJ1-2 | TRBV6-6 | CASSYSGTPHGYTF
TRBJ2-5 | TRBV2 | CASSRGLQETQYF
TRBJ2-1 | TRBV5-1 | CASTTITGGYEQFF
TRBJ1-5 | TRBV15 | CATSLGASNQPQHF
TRBJ1-1 | TRBV7-9 | CASSLPGGDTEAFF
TRBJ1-2 | TRBV19 | CASSIGTGSHLGYTF
TRBJ2-1 | TRBV9 | CASSVGAGELNEQFF
TRBJ1-2 | TRBV7-9 | CASSLGQAYYGYTF
TRBJ1-2 | TRBV19 | CASSTTGRGGYGYTF
TRBJ1-1 | TRBV5-1 | CASSLPLQGLKDTEAFF
TRBJ2-5 | TRBV5-1 | CASSRTGEETQYF
TRBJ2-6 | TRBV10-3 | CASGQGLSGANVLTF
TRBJ2-7 | TRBV5-1 | CASSSTSGAYEQYF
TRBJ1-5 | TRBV6-6 | CASSYSRGKPQHF